Following are 13 T cell receptor beta chains from one sample sequenced in a study of blood T cells in healthy people across ages. Sample-barcoded 5' priming and a J-beta primer mix drove a second PCR of about 7 to 12 cycles. TCRdb fed the 5' RACE reads into MiXCR, producing one record per CDR3 protein. The sample lists hundreds of thousands of distinct CDR3 sequences, roughly 64% occurring once. Material: blood. All receptors derive from a man aged 25-45 years in good health.

CDR3 sequence reads: CATSRELPSIASNEQFF. As DNA, the CDR3 is TGTGCCACCAGCAGAGAATTGCCGAGTATAGCCTCCAATGAGCAGTTCTTC. This chain joins TRBV15 and TRBJ2-1, with D unclear. The CDR3 spans 17 residues. V lost 0 bases and J 6 bases, leaving 18 bases between the germline ends. CDR1 is LNHNV and CDR2 is YYDKDF in the germline V gene (reference sequence). The whole variable domain, remainder taken from reference TRBV15 and TRBJ2-1, is DAMVIQNPRYQVTQFGKPVTLSCSQTLNHNVMYWYQQKSSQAPKLLFHYYDKDFNNEADTPDNFQSRRPNTSFCFLDIRSPGLGDTAMYLCATSRELPSIASNEQFFGPGTRLTVL.

The gene calls are TRBV7-3 and TRBJ1-2; D is unclear. Trimming pared 6 bases from V and 4 bases from J, leaving 15 bases between. The CDR3 loop spans 14 amino acids. Germline CDR1 reads SGHTA; CDR2 reads FQGTGA. Here the CDR3 reads CASSFSPESYGYTF. Written as DNA, the CDR3 is TGTGCCAGCAGTTTCTCACCGGAGAGCTATGGCTACACCTTC.

The V call is TRBV28, the J call TRBJ2-4, with D perhaps matching TRBD1 (6 bases). The J call is uncertain, as TRBJ2-7 better fits the DNA end. Germline CDR1 and CDR2: MDHEN and SYDVKM. This CDR3 comprises 18 residues. In DNA form, the CDR3 reads TGTGCCAGCATCTCAGGGGCAGGGGCTTCATACGACTCCTACGAGCAGTACTTC. It encodes CASISGAGASYDSYEQYF.

The chain joins TRBV20-1 to TRBJ2-1, with D perhaps matching TRBD1 (7 bases). Germline loops: CDR1 DFQATT, CDR2 SNEGSKA (reference sequence). V was clipped by 1 base and J by 8 bases, with 12 bases between them. The CDR3 extends over 13 amino acids. The CDR3 loop reads CSARGTGEDEQFF. In DNA, the CDR3 is TGCAGTGCTAGAGGAACAGGGGAGGATGAGCAGTTCTTC.

V is TRBV20-1 and J is TRBJ1-2, with D possibly TRBD1 on 6 matching bases. The germline V gene encodes CDR1 DFQATT and CDR2 SNEGSKA (reference sequence). Between the trimmed V and J ends, which lost 2 bases and 5 bases, there was a span of 9 bases. This CDR3 has 12 residues. CDR3 nucleotide sequence: TGCAGTGCTAGATCAGGACAGTATGGCTACACCTTC. Translating it yields CSARSGQYGYTF.

The table lists this clonotype with a few counts. The V and J genes are TRBV5-1 and TRBJ1-1; D is unclear. The CDR3 loop spans 14 amino acids. Germline values: CDR1 SGHRS, CDR2 YFSETQ. The V and J ends lost 1 base and 4 bases respectively, with 11 bases between them. CDR3 sequence reads: CASSLHRSSTEAFF. The CDR3 nucleotides read TGCGCCAGCAGCTTGCATCGGTCGTCCACTGAAGCTTTCTTT. Based on the CDR3 plus reference TRBV5-1 and TRBJ1-1, the full variable domain is KAGVTQTPRYLIKTRGQQVTLSCSPISGHRSVSWYQQTPGQGLQFLFEYFSETQRNKGNFPGRFSGRQFSNSRSEMNVSTLELGDSALYLCASSLHRSSTEAFFGQGTRLTVV.

The chain uses TRBV18 and TRBJ2-1; D is ambiguous. Germline-derived CDR1 and CDR2 are KGHSH and LQKENI. V was pared by 4 bases and J by 7 bases, with 11 bases between. The CDR3 is made up of 13 amino acids. The CDR3 nucleotides are TGTGCCAGCTCACAAATTGCCGCGAATGAGCAGTTCTTC. It specifies CASSQIAANEQFF.

This clonotype has more than one count but fewer than ten. The chain employs TRBV20-1 and TRBJ2-2; perhaps TRBD1 as D (6 bases). Per the germline V gene, CDR1 is DFQATT and CDR2 is SNEGSKA (reference sequence). The ends were cut back, 4 bases at V and 5 bases at J, with 11 bases in the middle. The CDR3 contains 13 residues. CDR3 DNA sequence: TGCAGTGCTACTACAGGGTCAACCGGGGAGCTGTTTTTT. This codes for CSATTGSTGELFF.

The gene calls are TRBV7-2 and TRBJ2-5, with TRBD1 as a possible D gene (5 bases). TRBJ2-7 explains the end of the DNA better; the J call may be wrong. The CDR3 has 14 amino acids. Germline V gene lookup returns CDR1 SGHTA and CDR2 FQGNSA. CDR3 nucleotides: TGTACCAGCAGCGTAGTCGATCAGGGCGGCGAGCAGTACTTC. Translated: CTSSVVDQGGEQYF.

This clonotype showed up many times. This chain uses TRBV27 with TRBJ1-2; a possible D gene is TRBD1 (6 bases). Germline V lookup: CDR1 MNHEY, CDR2 SMNVEV (reference sequence). The V end lost 5 bases, the J end lost 7 bases, and 14 bases lay between the germline ends. The CDR3 is made up of 13 amino acids. The CDR3 DNA sequence: TGTGCCAGCAGTGTTACACAGGGCAGTGGCTACACCTTC. As protein: CASSVTQGSGYTF.

V usage is TRBV20-1 and J usage is TRBJ1-4; no reliable D call. Germline CDR1 is DFQATT and CDR2 is SNEGSKA (reference sequence). The CDR3 is 11 amino acids. With 1 base removed from V and 13 bases from J, the gap between germline ends came to 10 bases. The CDR3 is CSARGRSGLFF. CDR3 nucleotides: TGCAGTGCTAGAGGGAGGTCAGGACTGTTTTTT.

V and J are TRBV20-1 and TRBJ1-5, with 7 positions matching TRBD1. The CDR3 is 14 amino acids. The V and J ends lost 3 bases and 6 bases, in that order; junction bases with no gene match: 8. Germline V lookup: CDR1 DFQATT, CDR2 SNEGSKA (reference sequence). The CDR3 region has the DNA TGCAGTGCTAGGGGAGAGGGGGCGGTTCAGCCCCAGCATTTT. Its protein product is CSARGEGAVQPQHF.

This clonotype showed up just a few times. The chain couples TRBV15 to TRBJ2-1, with 9 bases fitting TRBD2. This CDR3 has 16 residues. Germline lookup yields CDR1 LNHNV and CDR2 YYDKDF (reference sequence). Trimming cost V 1 base and J 3 bases; bases outside gene matches: 4. The CDR3 region has the DNA TGTGCCACCAGCAGAGTGGTAGCGGGGGACTACAATGAGCAGTTCTTC. Its protein is CATSRVVAGDYNEQFF.